This is a list of T cell receptor beta chains from one sample in a study of blood T cell repertoires in COVID-19. The repertoire was sequenced with immunoSEQ multiplex PCR; TCRdb's copy has only in-frame clones and lacks some. The sample shows approximately 31,000 clones, about nine tenths of them seen only once. The sample consisted of peripheral blood. The receptors originated from a human donor with active COVID-19. The donor label of this sample is uncertain. Each CDR3 is given with its conserved first and last residue. Fields, in order: V gene, J gene, D gene, clone size, CDR3 DNA, CDR3 protein. A D gene is named only where the DNA matches it firmly. Only part of the rows carry a size: once, few, many, or a class if the clone is expanded.

v_call: TRBV5-4
j_call: TRBJ1-1
d_call: TRBD1
clone_size: NA
cdr3_nt: TGTGCCAGCAGACGTTCAGGGGGTTCTGGCACTGAAGCTTTCTTT
cdr3_aa: CASRRSGGSGTEAFF

v_call: TRBV7-2
j_call: TRBJ1-4
d_call: NA
clone_size: NA
cdr3_nt: TGTGCCAGCAGCTTGGGAGGGCCAAATGAAAAACTGTTTTTT
cdr3_aa: CASSLGGPNEKLFF

v_call: TRBV14
j_call: TRBJ2-5
d_call: TRBD1
clone_size: NA
cdr3_nt: TGTGCCAGCAGCCCGATGACAGGGAGTCAGGAGACCCAGTACTTC
cdr3_aa: CASSPMTGSQETQYF

v_call: TRBV14
j_call: TRBJ1-1
d_call: TRBD1
clone_size: NA
cdr3_nt: TGTGCCAGCAGCCCGGACAGGGCGGAACGGGCTTTCTTT
cdr3_aa: CASSPDRAERAFF

v_call: TRBV10-3
j_call: TRBJ2-3
d_call: NA
clone_size: NA
cdr3_nt: TGTGCCATCAGGGTAGGGGCGCAGGGCCCCACAGATACGCAGTATTTT
cdr3_aa: CAIRVGAQGPTDTQYF

v_call: TRBV4-3
j_call: TRBJ1-2
d_call: NA
clone_size: NA
cdr3_nt: TGCGCCAGCAGCCAAGATCCAGGGGCCTATGGCTACACCTTC
cdr3_aa: CASSQDPGAYGYTF

v_call: TRBV9
j_call: TRBJ1-1
d_call: NA
clone_size: NA
cdr3_nt: TGTGCCAGCAGCGTAGACGGGAGGGCGAACACTGAAGCTTTCTTT
cdr3_aa: CASSVDGRANTEAFF

v_call: TRBV5-1
j_call: TRBJ2-1
d_call: TRBD1
clone_size: NA
cdr3_nt: TGCGCCAGCAGCTTGGGGACAGGGGGCTATAACAATGAGCAGTTCTTC
cdr3_aa: CASSLGTGGYNNEQFF

v_call: TRBV10-2
j_call: TRBJ2-3
d_call: NA
clone_size: few
cdr3_nt: TGCGCCAGCAGTGGTCCGATGTGGGCACGCACAGATACGCAGTATTTT
cdr3_aa: CASSGPMWARTDTQYF

v_call: TRBV29-1
j_call: TRBJ2-1
d_call: NA
clone_size: NA
cdr3_nt: TGCAGCGTTGATGAAGGGCAGGGGTACAATGAGCAGTTCTTC
cdr3_aa: CSVDEGQGYNEQFF

v_call: TRBV7-9
j_call: TRBJ2-3
d_call: TRBD2
clone_size: NA
cdr3_nt: TGTGCCAGCATCGGCCTCCGGGGGGGCCTAACAGATACGCAGTATTTT
cdr3_aa: CASIGLRGGLTDTQYF

v_call: TRBV19
j_call: TRBJ2-7
d_call: NA
clone_size: few
cdr3_nt: TGTGCCAGTAGTCCAGGGTCCTACGAGCAGTACTTC
cdr3_aa: CASSPGSYEQYF

v_call: TRBV6-6
j_call: TRBJ1-4
d_call: TRBD1
clone_size: NA
cdr3_nt: TGTGCCAGCACCCGGGACAGAGCTAATGAAAAACTGTTTTTT
cdr3_aa: CASTRDRANEKLFF

v_call: TRBV2
j_call: TRBJ2-3
d_call: NA
clone_size: NA
cdr3_nt: TGTGCCAGCAGTGAAGTCTCAAAGCGGACAGATACGCAGTATTTT
cdr3_aa: CASSEVSKRTDTQYF

v_call: TRBV7-9
j_call: TRBJ2-2
d_call: TRBD1
clone_size: NA
cdr3_nt: TGTGCCAGCAGCCGCGGACAGGGGAGATTCTTGTCGACCGGGGAGCTGTTTTTT
cdr3_aa: CASSRGQGRFLSTGELFF

v_call: TRBV19
j_call: TRBJ2-7
d_call: TRBD1
clone_size: NA
cdr3_nt: TGTGCCAGTAGTATGGGGACAGGGGGCGGGTACGAGCAGTACTTC
cdr3_aa: CASSMGTGGGYEQYF

v_call: TRBV5-4
j_call: TRBJ1-1
d_call: TRBD1
clone_size: once
cdr3_nt: TGTGCCAGCAGCTGGGCAGGGGGTAGCACTGAAGCTTTCTTT
cdr3_aa: CASSWAGGSTEAFF

v_call: TRBV9
j_call: TRBJ1-2
d_call: TRBD1
clone_size: NA
cdr3_nt: TGTGCCAGCAGCGTAGGCCAGGGGGTCCTCTATGGCTACACCTTC
cdr3_aa: CASSVGQGVLYGYTF

v_call: TRBV19
j_call: TRBJ2-1
d_call: TRBD2
clone_size: once
cdr3_nt: TGTGCCAGTAGGACTAGCGGGGGGGCCCATGAGCAGTTCTTC
cdr3_aa: CASRTSGGAHEQFF